This T cell receptor (beta chain) was observed in a study of blood T cell repertoires in COVID-19. Study in general: Whether acute or convalescent, the COVID-19 samples came from the United States, Italy and Spain.

Authors' data handling: Amplification with reference gene primers provided the estimates of nucleated cell counts. Sequenced by immunoSEQ multiplex PCR; TCRdb stores in-frame clones only, minus some. Clonal size and the V and J genes are those of that table, whereas D and trimming came from the DNA. Seen here are roughly 230,000 clones, about four fifths observed once, and the top ten hold approximately 4.4%. The junction had 4 bases not matched to a gene; V was cut back by 3 bases and J by 4 bases. The CDR3 is made up of 15 amino acids. The germline gives CDR1 SEHNR, CDR2 FQNEAQ (reference sequence).

Sequencing used peripheral blood. V usage is TRBV7-9 and J usage is TRBJ2-1, with 9 bases aligning to TRBD2. This receptor was identified in a man over 45 with active or convalescent COVID-19. The CDR3 sequence: CASSFFLAGYNEQFF. The DNA of the CDR3 is TGTGCCAGCAGCTTTTTCCTAGCGGGATACAATGAGCAGTTCTTC.